This T cell receptor (beta chain) derives from a study of T cells in Graves' hyperthyroidism and ophthalmopathy. RNA transcripts yielded amplified TCR beta CDR3 regions. The study used the HTBI primer set for a first-round RT-PCR of the TCR CDR3. TCRdb re-called the multiplex PCR reads with MiXCR, one entry per CDR3 protein. The table lists 620,000 or so distinct CDR3 sequences, 14% of them singletons. The clonotype comes from a woman in her 50s with Graves' ophthalmopathy. Material for sequencing was blood.

The CDR3 spells CSARDPQRENTGELFF. Here the CDR3 DNA reads TGCAGTGCTAGAGATCCCCAGCGGGAGAACACCGGGGAGCTGTTTTTT. This chain uses TRBV20-1 with TRBJ2-2; 7 bases are shared with TRBD2. Germline CDR1 is DFQATT and CDR2 is SNEGSKA (reference sequence). The CDR3 runs to 16 residues. V lost 0 bases and J lost 1; bases outside the gene matches: 5.